This TCR beta chain was documented in a study of blood T cell repertoires in COVID-19 (dated by TCRdb to about 2020). A note on the overall study: The collaborator samples originated in the United States, Italy and Spain and spanned the acute and convalescent phases of COVID-19. The prospective study material was composed of cDNA or gDNA derived from T cells, B-cell-depleted T cells, or PBMCs. Deeply sampled blood TCRbeta repertoires from subjects exposed to, actively infected with, or recovered from COVID-19 were included in the dataset. The repertoires were released in a freely available public database intended as a resource for research on the immune response to SARS-CoV-2. The samples were drawn from two sources: the first 160 participants of the ongoing ImmuneRACE study, and 1,000 to 1,500 subjects contributed by 6 global collaborators. Nearly every sample came with metadata listing a de-identified subject ID, COVID-19 status, age in years and sex. Where available, HLA class I and class II types were taken from metadata supplied by the sample provider and were not determined by assay-based typing.

What the study reported, not specific to this receptor: Clinical and demographic metadata were provided uncurated, with the amount varying by source and participant.

Enrolling through a virtual design, the prospective study's participants ranged in age from about 18 to 100 years and lived across roughly 23 United States geographic areas. Cohort assignment in the prospective study relied on participant-reported clinical history from a screening survey and a study questionnaire. A participant counted as exposed if, within 2 weeks of entering the study, that participant had been in contact with someone who had a PCR-confirmed or clinician-diagnosed COVID-19 case. In the prospective study, whole blood, serum and a nasopharyngeal or oropharyngeal swab were collected from each participant by mobile phlebotomists. Over a roughly two-month period, participants in the prospective study had the option of providing additional blood draws and questionnaires. Before DNA extraction, prospective study blood samples were shipped either frozen or at room temperature. Remarks on this clone: This receptor's antigen is unknown. Base qualities are not provided; no much larger clone lies one nucleotide away.

V is trimmed back by 0 bases and J by 0 bases, and the junction contains 2 bases that no gene match accounts for. There are 15 amino acids in the CDR3, from cysteine to phenylalanine inclusive. Just the 45-base CDR3 DNA is kept, in frame starting at base 1. The germline V gene supplies CDR1 SGHVS and CDR2 FQNEAQ. TCRbeta CDR3 regions were amplified from genomic DNA by means of the immunoSEQ Assay, a bias-controlled multiplex PCR. The study's processing was this. Within the assay, amplification of reference gene primers was used to estimate how many nucleated cells each sample contained. To quantify the absolute abundance of each unique TCRbeta CDR3 rearrangement, sequence reads were collapsed and filtered. For each sample, productive Simpson clonality was calculated by taking the square root of Simpson's diversity index across productive rearrangements. As stored in TCRdb, this immuneACCESS dataset retains in-frame rearrangements with V and J assigned. A fraction of the clones does not appear; measured against another copy, unresolved V genes explain less than half of the discrepancy, and the remainder lacks a known reason. The V and J calls and clone size were taken over from that table, and D and trimming were inferred from the DNA. In all, the sample holds more than 300,000 clones, and 90% of those were seen once. The biggest ten clones account for almost 4% of the sample.

This receptor chain uses TRBV7-8 and TRBJ2-7; TRBD2 aligns with 7 central bases. The sequence was collected from a woman between 25 and 40 years old who had been exposed to COVID-19. Sequencing was done on a sample of PBMCs or T cells enriched from blood (not recorded which). The CDR3 protein is CASSLAGGSSYEQYF. At the DNA level, the sequence is TGTGCCAGCAGCTTAGCGGGGGGGAGCTCCTACGAGCAGTACTTC.